One sample yielded the 15 T cell receptor beta chains listed below, sequenced in a study of T cells in Graves' hyperthyroidism and ophthalmopathy (dated by TCRdb to about 2019). Library construction relied on multiplex PCR. The reads were generated on an Illumina HiSeq 2000. TCR beta CDR3 regions were amplified from RNA transcripts. The TCR CDR3 was subjected to a first round of RT-PCR using the HTBI primer set and the Qiagen OneStep RT-PCR kit. Using fastp at Q25 and MiXCR, TCRdb reprocessed the public reads and kept productive beta chains. When rows share a CDR3 protein, they turn into one entry using the most common DNA and genes. The sample table holds nearly 600,000 distinct CDR3 sequences, of which approximately 13% were seen once. Of the sample, 5.8% is held by the ten largest clones. Sequencing input: blood. The receptors here all came from a woman aged 30 to 39 with Graves' hyperthyroidism that later progressed to Graves' ophthalmopathy.

The sample holds a few counts of this clonotype. The chain is built from TRBV9 and TRBJ2-3, with 9 bases fitting TRBD2. Germline V gives CDR1 SGDLS, CDR2 YYNGEE. The ends lost 2 bases at V and 0 bases at J; junction bases unmatched: 4. The CDR3 totals 16 residues. CDR3 region: CASSVVAGGSTDTQYF. CDR3 nucleotides: TGTGCCAGCAGCGTCGTCGCGGGAGGGAGCACAGATACGCAGTATTTT.

This clonotype was detected ten times or more. V gene TRBV29-1 combines with J gene TRBJ2-1; TRBD2 is a possible D gene (6 bases). Trimming pared 6 bases from V and 3 bases from J, leaving 12 bases between. CDR3 size: 13 residues. In germline, CDR1 is SQVTM, CDR2 ANQGSEA. CDR3 bases: TGCAGCGTCGAACCCGGGAGCTACAATGAGCAGTTCTTC. Amino acids: CSVEPGSYNEQFF.

This clonotype was seen repeatedly, ten times or more. V usage is TRBV11-3 and J usage is TRBJ2-3; 13 nucleotides agree with TRBD2. CDR3 length: 17 amino acids. J lost 4 bases, V lost 4 bases, and 8 bases had no gene match. The V gene's germline CDR1 is SGHNT and CDR2 YENEEA. CDR3: CASSYGLAGEGSDTQYF. The CDR3 DNA reads as TGTGCCAGCAGCTACGGACTAGCGGGAGAAGGATCAGATACGCAGTATTTT.

The sample holds one count of this clonotype. The rearrangement links TRBV29-1 to TRBJ1-2; D call uncertain. The germline V gene encodes CDR1 SQVTM and CDR2 ANQGSEA. V was clipped by 8 bases and J by 6 bases, with 25 bases between them. The CDR3 has 15 amino acids. The CDR3 protein is CSIGGPRYINDGYTF. The CDR3 DNA reads as TGCAGCATAGGAGGTCCCCGATACATAAACGATGGCTACACCTTC.

This clonotype was detected once. The chain links TRBV6-5 to TRBJ2-7; 8 bases line up with TRBD2. Germline V CDR1 and CDR2: MNHEY, SVGAGI. With V trimmed by 0 bases and J by 0 bases, 16 bases remained unmatched. The CDR3 totals 20 residues. The CDR3 nucleotides read TGTGCCAGCAGTTACTCGGTCGGTAGCCGACTAGCGTCCAGCTCCTACGAGCAGTACTTC. Translating gives CASSYSVGSRLASSSYEQYF.

This clonotype was seen repeatedly, ten times or more. The chain has TRBV7-9 and TRBJ2-7, with 10 bases identical to TRBD2. The germline V gene encodes CDR1 SEHNR and CDR2 FQNEAQ (reference sequence). After removal of 5 bases from V and 3 bases from J, the junction contained 7 bases not matched to a gene. CDR3 length equals 15 residues. CDR3 coding DNA: TGTGCCAGCAGCGATACTAGCGGGAACGTCTACGAGCAGTACTTC. Translation: CASSDTSGNVYEQYF.

This clonotype was recorded at least ten times. The chain employs TRBV2 and TRBJ2-5, with a possible D match to TRBD1 (6 bases). The germline V gene encodes CDR1 SNHLY and CDR2 FYNNEI. CDR3 size: 14 residues. Trimming cost V 9 bases and J 2 bases, with 16 bases left between them. The chain's CDR3 is CASDEQGQQETQYF. The CDR3 DNA reads as TGTGCCAGTGACGAACAGGGTCAGCAAGAGACCCAGTACTTC. The complete variable domain, with remaining parts taken from reference TRBV2 and TRBJ2-5, reads EPEVTQTPSHQVTQMGQEVILRCVPISNHLYFYWYRQILGQKVEFLVSFYNNEISEKSEIFDDQFSVERPDGSNFTLKIRSTKLEDSAMYFCASDEQGQQETQYFGPGTRLLVL.

In this sample, this clonotype turned up many times. The chain combines TRBV20-1 with TRBJ2-7; D unresolved. V was cut by 5 bases and J by 2 bases, with 7 bases left in between. The germline V gene encodes CDR1 DFQATT and CDR2 SNEGSKA (reference sequence). The CDR3 sequence is 11 residues long. CDR3 sequence: CSAQVTYEQYF. The CDR3 bases are TGCAGTGCTCAGGTGACCTACGAGCAGTACTTC.

This clonotype has a handful of counts. The gene calls are TRBV10-3 and TRBJ2-3; 9 positions match TRBD1. Germline V gene sequence: CDR1 ENHRY, CDR2 SYGVKD. The ends lost 2 bases at V and 3 bases at J; junction bases unmatched: 0. CDR3 length equals 14 residues. The DNA for the CDR3 is TGTGCCATCAGTGAGGGACAGGGGACAGATACGCAGTATTTT. Its translation is CAISEGQGTDTQYF.

The chain combines TRBV7-8 with TRBJ2-4; D is ambiguous. Trimming cost V 1 base and J 0 bases, with 10 bases left between them. The germline V gene has CDR1 SGHVS and CDR2 FQNEAQ. This CDR3 is 16 amino acids long. This chain's CDR3 is CASSLERVLAKNIQYF. The CDR3 bases are TGTGCCAGCAGCTTAGAAAGGGTACTAGCCAAAAACATTCAGTACTTC.

This clonotype was counted many times. The chain is built from TRBV7-9 and TRBJ1-2, with 9 bases aligning to TRBD1. With 5 bases clipped from V and 2 bases from J, the junction kept 6 bases outside the gene matches. This CDR3 comprises 15 residues. CDR1 is SEHNR and CDR2 is FQNEAQ in the germline V gene (reference sequence). The CDR3 region is CASSTGTGPNYGYTF. CDR3 coding DNA: TGTGCCAGCAGCACCGGGACAGGGCCGAACTATGGCTACACCTTC.

Notes on this clonotype: A read error may account for a junction end that differs from germline. The chain recombines TRBV11-1 with TRBJ2-7; 9 bases map to TRBD1. There are 15 residues in the CDR3. Germline lookup yields CDR1 SGHAT and CDR2 FQDESV (reference sequence). This CDR3 is CASSQVFGQGYEQYF. CDR3 nucleotides: TGCGCCAGCAGCCAAGTTTTCGGACAGGGGTACGAGCAGTACTTC.

The chain is built from TRBV7-8 and TRBJ2-3; 13 bases match TRBD2. The V and J ends lost 4 bases and 9 bases, in that order; junction bases with no gene match: 4. This CDR3 has 14 residues. Germline loops: CDR1 SGHVS, CDR2 FQNEAQ. The CDR3 here is CASSSRTSGGTQYF. The DNA for the CDR3 is TGTGCCAGCAGCTCCCGGACTAGCGGGGGCACGCAGTATTTT.

The rearrangement links TRBV28 to TRBJ2-1, with 7 nucleotides matching TRBD2. V lost 2 bases, J lost 3 bases, and 1 base stayed unmatched. This CDR3 spans 14 amino acids. In germline, CDR1 is MDHEN, CDR2 SYDVKM. CDR3 DNA sequence: TGTGCCAGCAGTTTAACTAGCGACTACAATGAGCAGTTCTTC. This gives the protein CASSLTSDYNEQFF.

At least ten counts were recorded for this clonotype. The chain employs TRBV7-9 and TRBJ2-3, with D perhaps TRBD1 (5 bases). Trimming cost V 3 bases and J 4 bases, with 11 bases left between them. The CDR3 has 14 amino acids. Germline V gives CDR1 SEHNR, CDR2 FQNEAQ (reference sequence). The CDR3 sequence is CASSLQGDADTQYF. Here the CDR3 DNA reads TGTGCCAGCAGCTTGCAGGGTGACGCAGATACGCAGTATTTT.